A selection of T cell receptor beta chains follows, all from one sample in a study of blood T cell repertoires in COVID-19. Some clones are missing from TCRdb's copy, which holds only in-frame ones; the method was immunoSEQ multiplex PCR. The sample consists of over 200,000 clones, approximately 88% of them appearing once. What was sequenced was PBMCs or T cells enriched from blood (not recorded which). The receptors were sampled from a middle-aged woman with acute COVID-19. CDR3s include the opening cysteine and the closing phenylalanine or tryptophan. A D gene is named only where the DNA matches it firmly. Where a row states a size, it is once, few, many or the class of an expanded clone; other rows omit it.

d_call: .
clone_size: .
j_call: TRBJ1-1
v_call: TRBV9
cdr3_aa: CASSVGQGPNTEAFF
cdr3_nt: TGTGCCAGCAGCGTAGGCCAGGGCCCGAACACTGAAGCTTTCTTT

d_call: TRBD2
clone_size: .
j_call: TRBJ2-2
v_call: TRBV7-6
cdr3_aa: CASSLSDTSAGELFF
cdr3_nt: TGTGCCAGCAGCCTCTCCGATACTAGCGCCGGGGAGCTGTTTTTT

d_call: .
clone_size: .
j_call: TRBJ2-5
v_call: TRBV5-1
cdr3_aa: CASSLGVTGGRETQYF
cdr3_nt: TGCGCCAGCAGCTTGGGAGTTACGGGGGGCAGGGAGACCCAGTACTTC

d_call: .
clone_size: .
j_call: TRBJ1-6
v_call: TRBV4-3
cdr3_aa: CASSQARGSSPLHF
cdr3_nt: TGCGCCAGCAGCCAAGCTAGGGGGAGTTCACCCCTCCACTTT

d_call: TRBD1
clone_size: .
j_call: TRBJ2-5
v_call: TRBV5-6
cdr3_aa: CASSSNTGALETQYF
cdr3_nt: TGTGCCAGCAGCTCTAACACAGGGGCCCTAGAGACCCAGTACTTC

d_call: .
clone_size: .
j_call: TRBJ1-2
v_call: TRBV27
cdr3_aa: CASSSPSGGSDMHGYTF
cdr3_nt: TGTGCCAGCAGCTCCCCCTCCGGGGGTTCCGATATGCATGGCTACACCTTC

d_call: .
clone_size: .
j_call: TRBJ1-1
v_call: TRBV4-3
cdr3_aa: CASSQDSPGSVTEAFF
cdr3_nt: TGCGCCAGCAGCCAAGATTCCCCAGGGTCGGTCACTGAAGCTTTCTTT

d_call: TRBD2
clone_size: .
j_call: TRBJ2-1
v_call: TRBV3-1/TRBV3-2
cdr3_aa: CASSQKLALYNEQFF
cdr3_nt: TGTGCCAGCAGCCAAAAACTAGCGCTTTACAATGAGCAGTTCTTC

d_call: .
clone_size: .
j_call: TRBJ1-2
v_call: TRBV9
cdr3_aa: CASSGSRDSYGYTF
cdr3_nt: TGTGCCAGCAGCGGCAGCCGGGACTCCTATGGCTACACCTTC

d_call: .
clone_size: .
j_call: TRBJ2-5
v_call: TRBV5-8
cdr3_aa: CASSLSAARRQETQYF
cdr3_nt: TGTGCCAGCAGCTTGTCCGCGGCACGGCGACAAGAGACCCAGTACTTC

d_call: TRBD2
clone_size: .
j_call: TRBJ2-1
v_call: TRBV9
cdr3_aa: CASSMGLAGLYNEQFF
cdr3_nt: TGTGCCAGCAGCATGGGACTAGCGGGCCTATACAATGAGCAGTTCTTC

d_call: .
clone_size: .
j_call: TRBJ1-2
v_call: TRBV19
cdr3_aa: CASSIEDGTSYGYTF
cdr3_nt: TGTGCCAGTAGTATTGAAGACGGGACTTCCTATGGCTACACCTTC

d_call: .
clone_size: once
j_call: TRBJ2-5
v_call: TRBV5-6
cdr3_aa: CASSWRQFQETQYF
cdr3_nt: TGTGCCAGCAGCTGGCGGCAGTTTCAAGAGACCCAGTACTTC

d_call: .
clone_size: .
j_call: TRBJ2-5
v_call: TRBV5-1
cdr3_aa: CASSLWAGEGQETQYF
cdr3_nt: TGCGCCAGCAGCTTGTGGGCAGGGGAGGGTCAAGAGACCCAGTACTTC

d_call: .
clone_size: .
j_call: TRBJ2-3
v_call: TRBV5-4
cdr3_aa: CASSLAGTNTQYF
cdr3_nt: TGTGCCAGCAGCTTGGCGGGTACTAATACGCAGTATTTT

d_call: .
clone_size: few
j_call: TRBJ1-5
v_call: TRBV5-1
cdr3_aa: CASSLEGGNQPQHF
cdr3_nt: TGCGCCAGCAGCTTGGAAGGGGGCAATCAGCCCCAGCATTTT

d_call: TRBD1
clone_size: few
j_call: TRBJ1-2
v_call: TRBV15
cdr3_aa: CATSRTTGIRDGYTF
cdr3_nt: TGTGCCACCAGCAGGACGACAGGGATCCGGGATGGCTACACCTTC

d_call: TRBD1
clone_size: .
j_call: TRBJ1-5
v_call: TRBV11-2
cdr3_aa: CASSSTGGDGNQPQHF
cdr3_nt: TGTGCCAGCAGCTCGACAGGGGGCGACGGCAATCAGCCCCAGCATTTT

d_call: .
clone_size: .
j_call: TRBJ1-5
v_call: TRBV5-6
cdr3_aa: CASSSTRRQSNQPQHF
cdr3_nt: TGTGCCAGCAGCTCAACCCGCAGACAGAGCAATCAGCCCCAGCATTTT

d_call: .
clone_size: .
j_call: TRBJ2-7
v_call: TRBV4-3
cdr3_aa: CASSQDGIYEQYF
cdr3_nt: TGCGCCAGCAGCCAAGACGGTATCTACGAGCAGTACTTC

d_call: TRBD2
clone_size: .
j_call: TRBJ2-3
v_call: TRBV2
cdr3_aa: CASRWWEGRADTQYF
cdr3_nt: TGTGCCAGCAGGTGGTGGGAGGGCCGAGCAGATACGCAGTATTTT

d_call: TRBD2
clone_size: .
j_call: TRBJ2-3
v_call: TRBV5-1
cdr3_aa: CASSLPGSGKGDTQYF
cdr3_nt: TGCGCCAGCAGCTTGCCCGGAAGCGGGAAGGGGGATACGCAGTATTTT

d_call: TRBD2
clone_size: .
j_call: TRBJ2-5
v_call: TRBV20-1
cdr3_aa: CSASRARGVSQETQYF
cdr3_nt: TGCAGTGCTAGTCGGGCGCGGGGGGTGAGTCAAGAGACCCAGTACTTC

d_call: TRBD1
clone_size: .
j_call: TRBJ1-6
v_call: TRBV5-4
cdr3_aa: CASSPAGTGGYNSPLHF
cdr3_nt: TGTGCCAGCAGCCCAGCTGGGACAGGGGGGTATAATTCACCCCTCCACTTT

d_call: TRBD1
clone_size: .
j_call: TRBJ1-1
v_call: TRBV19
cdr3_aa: CASSFHRGLSTEAFF
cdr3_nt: TGTGCCAGTAGTTTCCACAGGGGGCTGAGCACTGAAGCTTTCTTT

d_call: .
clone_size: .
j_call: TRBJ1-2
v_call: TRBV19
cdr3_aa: CASSHRVKGRSEGYTF
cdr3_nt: TGTGCCAGTAGTCACAGGGTTAAGGGCCGGAGTGAGGGCTACACCTTC